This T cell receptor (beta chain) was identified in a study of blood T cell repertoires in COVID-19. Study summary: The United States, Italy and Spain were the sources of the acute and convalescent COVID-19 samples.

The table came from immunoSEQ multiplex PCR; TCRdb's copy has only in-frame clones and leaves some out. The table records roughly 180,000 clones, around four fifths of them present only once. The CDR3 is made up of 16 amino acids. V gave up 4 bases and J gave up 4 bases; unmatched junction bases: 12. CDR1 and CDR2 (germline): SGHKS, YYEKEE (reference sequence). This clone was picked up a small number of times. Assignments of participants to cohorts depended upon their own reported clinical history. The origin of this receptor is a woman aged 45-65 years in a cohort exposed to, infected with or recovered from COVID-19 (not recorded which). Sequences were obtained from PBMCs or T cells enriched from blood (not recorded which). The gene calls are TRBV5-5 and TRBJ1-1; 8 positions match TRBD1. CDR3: CASSITDGQGGTEAFF. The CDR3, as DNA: TGTGCCAGCAGCATCACAGACGGACAGGGCGGCACTGAAGCTTTCTTT.